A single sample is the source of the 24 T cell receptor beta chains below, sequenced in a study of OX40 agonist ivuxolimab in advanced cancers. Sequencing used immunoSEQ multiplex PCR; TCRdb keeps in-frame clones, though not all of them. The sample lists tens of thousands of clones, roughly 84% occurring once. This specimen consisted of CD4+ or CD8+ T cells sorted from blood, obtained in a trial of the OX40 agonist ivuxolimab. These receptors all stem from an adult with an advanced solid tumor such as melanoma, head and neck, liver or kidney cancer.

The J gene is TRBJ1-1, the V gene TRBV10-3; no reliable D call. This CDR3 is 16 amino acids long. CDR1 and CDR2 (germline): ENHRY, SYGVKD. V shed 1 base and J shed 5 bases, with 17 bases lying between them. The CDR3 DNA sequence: TGTGCCATCAGTGAGTACTCACCGGGCCGAGGGACTGAAGCTTTCTTT. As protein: CAISEYSPGRGTEAFF.

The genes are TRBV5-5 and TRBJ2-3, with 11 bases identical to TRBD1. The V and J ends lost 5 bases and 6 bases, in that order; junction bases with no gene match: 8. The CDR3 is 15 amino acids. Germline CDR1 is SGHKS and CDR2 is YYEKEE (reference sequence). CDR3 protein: CASRPGQGARDTQYF. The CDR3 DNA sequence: TGTGCCAGCAGACCTGGACAGGGGGCACGGGATACGCAGTATTTT.

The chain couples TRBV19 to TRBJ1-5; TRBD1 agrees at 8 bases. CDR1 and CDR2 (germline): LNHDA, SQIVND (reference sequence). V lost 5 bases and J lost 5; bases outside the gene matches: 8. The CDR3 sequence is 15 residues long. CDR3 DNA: TGTGCCAGTAGTCCCCGACAGGGGTATGATCAGCCCCAGCATTTT. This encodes CASSPRQGYDQPQHF.

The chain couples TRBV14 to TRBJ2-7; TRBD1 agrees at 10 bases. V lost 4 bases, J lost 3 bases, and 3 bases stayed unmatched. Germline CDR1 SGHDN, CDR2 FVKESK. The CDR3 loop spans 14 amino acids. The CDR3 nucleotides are TGTGCCAGCAGCCCCGACAGGGGGCTCTACGAGCAGTACTTC. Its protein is CASSPDRGLYEQYF. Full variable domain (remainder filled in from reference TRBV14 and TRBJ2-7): EAGVTQFPSHSVIEKGQTVTLRCDPISGHDNLYWYRRVMGKEIKFLLHFVKESKQDESGMPNNRFLAERTGGTYSTLKVQPAELEDSGVYFCASSPDRGLYEQYFGPGTRLTVT.

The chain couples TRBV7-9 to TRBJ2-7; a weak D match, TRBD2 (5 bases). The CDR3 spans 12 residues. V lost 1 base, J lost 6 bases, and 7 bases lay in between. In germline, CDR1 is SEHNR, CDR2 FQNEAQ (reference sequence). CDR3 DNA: TGTGCCAGCAGCTTAGGAAGCGGCGAGCAGTACTTC. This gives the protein CASSLGSGEQYF.

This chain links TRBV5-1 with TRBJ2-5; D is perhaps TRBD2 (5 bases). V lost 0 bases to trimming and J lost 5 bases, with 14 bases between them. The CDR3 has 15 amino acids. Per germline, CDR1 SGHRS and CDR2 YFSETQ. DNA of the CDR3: TGCGCCAGCAGCTTGGCTTGGCGAGGGTGGGAGACCCAGTACTTC. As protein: CASSLAWRGWETQYF.

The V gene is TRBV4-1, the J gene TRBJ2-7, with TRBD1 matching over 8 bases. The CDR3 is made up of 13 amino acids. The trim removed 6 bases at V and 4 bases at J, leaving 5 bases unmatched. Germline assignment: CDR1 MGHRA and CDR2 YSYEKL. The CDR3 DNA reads TGCGCCAGCAGTACAAGACAGGGGTACGAGCAGTACTTC. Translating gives CASSTRQGYEQYF.

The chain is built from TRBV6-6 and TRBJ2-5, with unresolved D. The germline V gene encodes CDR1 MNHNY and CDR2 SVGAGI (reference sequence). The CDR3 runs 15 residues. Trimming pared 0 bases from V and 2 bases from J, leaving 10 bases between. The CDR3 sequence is CASSYSYGSQETQYF. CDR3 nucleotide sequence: TGTGCCAGCAGTTACTCTTATGGATCTCAAGAGACCCAGTACTTC.

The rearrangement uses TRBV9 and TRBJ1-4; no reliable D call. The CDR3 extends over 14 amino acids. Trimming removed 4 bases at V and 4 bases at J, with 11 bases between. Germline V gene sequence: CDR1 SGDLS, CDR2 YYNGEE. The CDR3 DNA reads TGTGCCAGCAGCCCGCGTGGGGTTAATGAAAAACTGTTTTTT. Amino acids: CASSPRGVNEKLFF.

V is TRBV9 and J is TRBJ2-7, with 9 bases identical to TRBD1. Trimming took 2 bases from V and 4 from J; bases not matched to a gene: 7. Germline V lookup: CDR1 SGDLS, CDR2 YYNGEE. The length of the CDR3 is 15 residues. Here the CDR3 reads CASSVGGTGMYEQYF. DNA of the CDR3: TGTGCCAGCAGCGTCGGCGGGACAGGGATGTACGAGCAGTACTTC.

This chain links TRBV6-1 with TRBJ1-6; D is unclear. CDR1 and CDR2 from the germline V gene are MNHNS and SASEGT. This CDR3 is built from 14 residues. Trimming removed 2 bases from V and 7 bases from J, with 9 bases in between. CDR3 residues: CASSELGRNSPLHF. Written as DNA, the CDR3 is TGTGCCAGCAGTGAATTGGGCAGGAATTCACCCCTCCACTTT.

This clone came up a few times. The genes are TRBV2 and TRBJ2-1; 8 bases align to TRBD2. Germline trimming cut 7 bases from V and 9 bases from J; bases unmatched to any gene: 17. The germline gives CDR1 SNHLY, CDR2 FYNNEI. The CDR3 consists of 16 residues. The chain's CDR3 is CASTPSTSGPFSEQFF. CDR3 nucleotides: TGTGCCAGCACCCCGTCTACTAGCGGACCCTTTTCTGAGCAGTTCTTC.

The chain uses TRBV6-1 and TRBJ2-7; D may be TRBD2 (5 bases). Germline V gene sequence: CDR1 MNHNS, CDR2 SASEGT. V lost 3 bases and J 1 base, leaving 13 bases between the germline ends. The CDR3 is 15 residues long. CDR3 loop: CASSERVYLSYEQYF. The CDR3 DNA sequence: TGTGCCAGCAGTGAGAGGGTCTACCTTTCCTACGAGCAGTACTTC.

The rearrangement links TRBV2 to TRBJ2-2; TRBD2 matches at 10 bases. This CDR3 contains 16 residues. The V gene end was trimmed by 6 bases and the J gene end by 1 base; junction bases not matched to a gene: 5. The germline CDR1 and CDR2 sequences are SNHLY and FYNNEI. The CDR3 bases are TGTGCCAGCAGACCTGCTAGCGGGGGGAACACCGGGGAGCTGTTTTTT. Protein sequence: CASRPASGGNTGELFF.

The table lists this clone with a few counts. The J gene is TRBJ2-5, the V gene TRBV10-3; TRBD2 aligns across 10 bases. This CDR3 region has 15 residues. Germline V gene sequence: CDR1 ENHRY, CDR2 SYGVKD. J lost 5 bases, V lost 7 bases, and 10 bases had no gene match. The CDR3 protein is CAIKRAGGPFETQYF. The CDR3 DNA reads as TGTGCCATCAAAAGAGCGGGAGGGCCATTTGAGACCCAGTACTTC.

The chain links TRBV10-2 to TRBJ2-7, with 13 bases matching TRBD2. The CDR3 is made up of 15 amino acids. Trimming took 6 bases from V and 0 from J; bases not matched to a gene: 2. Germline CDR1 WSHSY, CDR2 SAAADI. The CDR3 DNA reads TGCGCCAGCAGCAGGACTAGCGGGGGCTCCTACGAGCAGTACTTC. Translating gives CASSRTSGGSYEQYF.

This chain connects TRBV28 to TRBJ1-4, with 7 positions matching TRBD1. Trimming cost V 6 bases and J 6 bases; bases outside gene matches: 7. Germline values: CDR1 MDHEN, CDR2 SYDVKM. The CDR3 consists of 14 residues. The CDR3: CASRTGTAYEKLFF. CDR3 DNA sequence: TGTGCCAGCAGAACCGGGACAGCCTATGAAAAACTGTTTTTT.

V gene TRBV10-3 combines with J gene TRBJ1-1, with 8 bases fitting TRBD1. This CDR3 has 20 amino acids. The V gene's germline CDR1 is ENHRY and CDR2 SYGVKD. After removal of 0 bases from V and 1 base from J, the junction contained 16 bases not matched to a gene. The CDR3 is CAISESTGVAGGFGNTEAFF. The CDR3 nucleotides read TGTGCCATCAGTGAGTCGACGGGAGTGGCAGGGGGCTTTGGGAACACTGAAGCTTTCTTT.

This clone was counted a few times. CDR3 sequence reads: CASSLGGISSYNEQFF. CDR3 nucleotide sequence: TGTGCCAGCAGTTTGGGGGGCATTAGCTCCTACAATGAGCAGTTCTTC. The chain links TRBV28 to TRBJ2-1, with D perhaps matching TRBD1 or TRBD2 (6 bases each). V was cut by 3 bases and J by 0 bases, with 12 bases left in between. This CDR3 is 16 amino acids long. CDR1 is MDHEN, CDR2 SYDVKM, per germline.

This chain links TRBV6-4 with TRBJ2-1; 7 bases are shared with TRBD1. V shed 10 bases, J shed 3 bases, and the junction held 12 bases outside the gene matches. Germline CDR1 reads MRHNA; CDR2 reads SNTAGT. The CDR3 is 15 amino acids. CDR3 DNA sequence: TGTGCCACTAGTGTGACAGGGCAGCACTACAATGAGCAGTTCTTC. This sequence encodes CATSVTGQHYNEQFF.

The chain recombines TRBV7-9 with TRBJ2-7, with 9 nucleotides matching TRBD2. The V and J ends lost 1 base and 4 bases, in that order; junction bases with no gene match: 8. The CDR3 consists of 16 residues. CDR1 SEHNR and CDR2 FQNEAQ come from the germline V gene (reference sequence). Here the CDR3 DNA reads TGTGCCAGCAGCTTAGTGTCCCTAGCGGGATCGTACGAGCAGTACTTC. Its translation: CASSLVSLAGSYEQYF.

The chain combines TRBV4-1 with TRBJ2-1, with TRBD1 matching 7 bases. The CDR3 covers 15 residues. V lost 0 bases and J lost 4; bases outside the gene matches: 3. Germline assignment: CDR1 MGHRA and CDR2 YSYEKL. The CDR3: CASSQERGPYNEQFF. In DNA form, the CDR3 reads TGCGCCAGCAGCCAAGAGAGGGGGCCTTACAATGAGCAGTTCTTC.

The CDR3 loop reads CSVVGGSSSYNEQFF. Written as DNA, the CDR3 is TGCAGCGTTGTCGGTGGATCGAGCTCCTACAATGAGCAGTTCTTC. The V call is TRBV29-1, the J call TRBJ2-1; D uncertain. The ends were cut back, 4 bases at V and 0 bases at J, with 13 bases in the middle. Germline V gene sequence: CDR1 SQVTM, CDR2 ANQGSEA. This CDR3 is built from 15 residues.

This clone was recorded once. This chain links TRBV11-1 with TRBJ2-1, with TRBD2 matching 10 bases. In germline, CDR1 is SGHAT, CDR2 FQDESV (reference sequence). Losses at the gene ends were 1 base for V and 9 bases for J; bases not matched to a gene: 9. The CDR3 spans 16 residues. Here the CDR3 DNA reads TGTGCCAGCAGCTTAGGGAGCGGGGGGGCCCGGGGTGAGCAGTTCTTC. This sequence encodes CASSLGSGGARGEQFF.